One and the same sample provided the 29 T cell receptor beta chains below, sequenced in a study of blood T cell repertoires in COVID-19. The method was immunoSEQ multiplex PCR; TCRdb's version includes in-frame clones alone and lacks a portion of them. The sample consists of about 170,000 clones, 88% of them appearing once. Sequencing was done on a sample of peripheral blood. Receptors were obtained from a man in his fifties or sixties who had recovered from COVID-19.

V and J are TRBV6-6 and TRBJ2-3; 7 bases are a match to TRBD2. CDR3 length: 13 residues. Germline lookup yields CDR1 MNHNY and CDR2 SVGAGI (reference sequence). After removal of 6 bases from V and 6 bases from J, the junction contained 6 bases not matched to a gene. The CDR3 reads CASRATSVDTQYF. CDR3 DNA: TGTGCCAGCAGAGCCACTAGCGTCGATACGCAGTATTTT.

This chain joins TRBV5-4 and TRBJ2-1; 7 nucleotides line up with TRBD2. Germline V lookup: CDR1 SGHNT, CDR2 YYREEE (reference sequence). The J segment lost 4 bases and the V segment lost 3 bases, leaving 7 bases of the junction unmatched. The CDR3 has 15 amino acids. The CDR3 nucleotides are TGTGCCAGCAGCTCAGGGCGGGAGTTTTACAATGAGCAGTTCTTC. This codes for CASSSGREFYNEQFF.

The rearrangement joins TRBV19 to TRBJ2-2; 7 bases fit TRBD1. The CDR3 spans 14 residues. Germline trimming cut 2 bases from V and 7 bases from J; bases unmatched to any gene: 4. CDR1 is LNHDA and CDR2 is SQIVND in the germline V gene (reference sequence). The CDR3 sequence is CASSIRGPGGELFF. For the CDR3, the DNA is TGTGCCAGTAGTATAAGGGGGCCTGGCGGGGAGCTGTTTTTT.

In DNA form, the CDR3 reads TGTGCCAGCAGCCGTAGGCGGTCTCAGACCAATCAGCCCCAGCATTTT. This translates into CASSRRRSQTNQPQHF. The chain joins TRBV5-8 to TRBJ1-5, with unresolved D. This CDR3 contains 16 residues. Germline CDR1 and CDR2: SGHTS and YDEGEE. Deletions cut 4 bases from V and 3 bases from J, with 17 bases between.

The table lists this clone with a count of one. V gene TRBV9 combines with J gene TRBJ1-2, with 9 bases identical to TRBD1. Trimming took 4 bases from V and 4 from J; bases not matched to a gene: 8. The CDR3 runs to 15 residues. The germline gives CDR1 SGDLS, CDR2 YYNGEE. CDR3: CASSPPGQGAYGYTF. In nucleotides, the CDR3 is TGTGCCAGCAGCCCCCCGGGACAGGGAGCCTATGGCTACACCTTC.

This clone was observed a few times. Here the CDR3 reads CASSLQTSYAEQYF. CDR3 in DNA: TGTGCCAGTAGTTTACAGACCTCCTACGCGGAGCAGTACTTC. J is TRBJ2-7 and V is TRBV19; D is unclear. Per the germline V gene, CDR1 is LNHDA and CDR2 is SQIVND (reference sequence). The CDR3 contains 14 residues. V was clipped by 5 bases and J by 7 bases, with 18 bases between them.

This chain uses TRBV7-3 with TRBJ1-6; D ambiguous. V was pared by 4 bases and J by 7 bases, with 14 bases between. This CDR3 spans 15 amino acids. Germline CDR1 reads SGHTA; CDR2 reads FQGTGA. Here the CDR3 reads CASSSQSAENSPLHF. CDR3 DNA sequence: TGTGCCAGCAGCTCCCAGTCCGCGGAAAATTCACCCCTCCACTTT.

This rearrangement joins TRBV5-1 to TRBJ1-2; 12 bases are a match to TRBD1. The CDR3 is 16 residues long. The V gene end was trimmed by 4 bases and the J gene end by 2 bases; junction bases not matched to a gene: 6. CDR1 is SGHRS, CDR2 YFSETQ, per germline. The chain's CDR3 is CASSRGQGAGNYGYTF. DNA of the CDR3: TGCGCCAGCAGCAGGGGACAGGGGGCCGGGAACTATGGCTACACCTTC.

The gene calls are TRBV6-2 or TRBV6-3 and TRBJ1-5; TRBD1 matches at 7 bases. This CDR3 has 18 amino acids. CDR1 MNHEY and CDR2 SVGEGT come from the germline V gene. V shed 0 bases, J shed 4 bases, and the junction held 12 bases outside the gene matches. DNA of the CDR3: TGTGCCAGCAGTTACTCGACAACAGGGGCCCTAAGGAATCAGCCCCAGCATTTT. Translated: CASSYSTTGALRNQPQHF.

V usage is TRBV2 and J usage is TRBJ2-7, with D possibly TRBD1 on 7 matching bases. Germline V lookup: CDR1 SNHLY, CDR2 FYNNEI. The CDR3 sequence is 17 residues long. V was trimmed by 4 bases and J by 2 bases, leaving 21 bases between them. The CDR3 region has the DNA TGTGCCAGCAGTGCGGCGTCGGAGGGGGCTGGCGCCTACGAGCAGTACTTC. This gives the protein CASSAASEGAGAYEQYF.

The chain carries TRBV18 and TRBJ1-1; tentatively, D is TRBD1 (5 bases). The CDR3 is 15 residues long. V was shortened by 0 bases and J by 0 bases, with 8 bases between the two germline ends. Looked up from germline, CDR1 is KGHSH and CDR2 is LQKENI. The CDR3 nucleotides read TGTGCCAGCTCACCACCGCGACAGCTGAACACTGAAGCTTTCTTT. Residues: CASSPPRQLNTEAFF.

The V and J genes are TRBV7-9 and TRBJ1-6, with D possibly matching TRBD1 (5 bases). This CDR3 has 15 residues. V lost 3 bases and J lost 5, with 11 bases in between. The germline V gene has CDR1 SEHNR and CDR2 FQNEAQ (reference sequence). DNA for the CDR3: TGTGCCAGCAGCTTCTCCCAGGGAAATAATTCACCCCTCCACTTT. Translating gives CASSFSQGNNSPLHF.

The genes are TRBV7-2 and TRBJ2-5, with D unresolved. The CDR3 consists of 15 residues. CDR1 and CDR2 from the germline V gene are SGHTA and FQGNSA. The germline V and J ends were trimmed by 2 bases and 1 base, with 11 bases remaining between them. CDR3 bases: TGTGCCAGCAGCTTATCCTCTAGAGTCCAAGAGACCCAGTACTTC. This translates into CASSLSSRVQETQYF.

V and J are TRBV19 and TRBJ1-1; D not resolved. CDR3 length equals 16 residues. Trimming pared 0 bases from V and 3 bases from J, leaving 14 bases between. Germline V gene data show CDR1 as LNHDA and CDR2 as SQIVND (reference sequence). The CDR3 here is CASSIERVWKDTEAFF. For the CDR3, the DNA is TGTGCCAGTAGTATAGAGCGGGTATGGAAGGACACTGAAGCTTTCTTT.

The genes are TRBV6-2 or TRBV6-3 and TRBJ2-1; 11 bases fit TRBD2. CDR1 and CDR2 (germline): MNHEY, SVGEGT. This CDR3 is 15 amino acids long. Trimming cost V 6 bases and J 3 bases; bases outside gene matches: 4. The CDR3 DNA reads TGTGCCAGCAGACCTAGCGGGAGGAACTACAATGAGCAGTTCTTC. Its protein is CASRPSGRNYNEQFF.

V gene TRBV19 combines with J gene TRBJ1-5; 8 bases line up with TRBD1. This CDR3 is built from 17 residues. The V segment lost 5 bases and the J segment 2 bases; nucleotides outside the gene matches: 11. CDR1 and CDR2 from the germline V gene are LNHDA and SQIVND (reference sequence). CDR3 protein: CASSLHRQGKGNQPQHF. The CDR3, as DNA: TGTGCCAGTAGTCTCCACCGACAGGGGAAAGGCAATCAGCCCCAGCATTTT.

In this sample, this clone turned up once. This chain uses TRBV19 with TRBJ2-1; 7 bases match TRBD1. The CDR3 extends over 15 amino acids. Per the germline V gene, CDR1 is LNHDA and CDR2 is SQIVND (reference sequence). V lost 0 bases to trimming and J lost 4 bases; unmatched junction nucleotides: 3. The CDR3 is CASSIDGTEYNEQFF. CDR3 DNA: TGTGCCAGTAGTATAGACGGGACAGAGTACAATGAGCAGTTCTTC.

The CDR3 reads CASSPTPGGHSGNTIYF. CDR3 DNA sequence: TGTGCCAGCAGCCCGACCCCCGGCGGGCACTCTGGAAACACCATATATTTT. The V and J genes are TRBV5-6 and TRBJ1-3; D gene uncertain. Per germline, CDR1 SGHDT and CDR2 YYEEEE. The V end was cut by 4 bases, the J end by 0 bases, with 17 bases between. CDR3 length: 17 residues. The whole variable domain, filled in from reference TRBV5-6 and TRBJ1-3, reads DAGVTQSPTHLIKTRGQQVTLRCSPKSGHDTVSWYQQALGQGPQFIFQYYEEEERQRGNFPDRFSGHQFPNYSSELNVNALLLGDSALYLCASSPTPGGHSGNTIYFGEGSWLTVV.

CDR3 amino acids: CASSQTSGGADTQYF. CDR3 DNA sequence: TGTGCCAGCAGCCAGACTAGCGGGGGGGCAGATACGCAGTATTTT. The chain carries TRBV7-2 and TRBJ2-3; 14 bases match TRBD2. Germline V gene sequence: CDR1 SGHTA, CDR2 FQGNSA. This CDR3 is built from 15 residues. With 5 bases clipped from V and 4 bases from J, the junction kept 2 bases outside the gene matches.

The chain joins TRBV12-5 to TRBJ2-1; a weak D match, TRBD2 (6 bases). The V gene's germline CDR1 is LGHNT and CDR2 FRNRAP. The CDR3 loop spans 16 amino acids. V was clipped by 1 base and J by 2 bases, with 12 bases between them. CDR3 sequence reads: CASGLGGGGPYNEQFF. CDR3 DNA: TGTGCTAGTGGTTTGGGGGGAGGTGGTCCCTACAATGAGCAGTTCTTC.

The chain recombines TRBV11-2 with TRBJ2-7; 12 bases fit TRBD2. Germline lookup yields CDR1 SGHAT and CDR2 FQNNGV. The V segment lost 4 bases and the J segment 2 bases; nucleotides outside the gene matches: 3. This CDR3 has 15 residues. CDR3 in DNA: TGTGCCAGCAGCTCTAGCGGGGGGGTGACCTACGAGCAGTACTTC. Translated: CASSSSGGVTYEQYF.

This clone was counted once. The V call is TRBV12-3 or TRBV12-4, the J call TRBJ2-1; 7 nucleotides line up with TRBD2. The CDR3 consists of 12 residues. J was trimmed by 6 bases and V by 8 bases; bases with no gene match: 4. The CDR3 sequence is CASHGGINEQFF. The CDR3 DNA is TGTGCCAGCCACGGGGGGATCAATGAGCAGTTCTTC.

There are a few counts of this clone. This chain uses TRBV28 with TRBJ2-7; the D gene is possibly TRBD1 (8 bases). The V end lost 3 bases, the J end lost 3 bases, and 21 bases lay between the germline ends. Germline CDR1 reads MDHEN; CDR2 reads SYDVKM. The CDR3 length is 17 residues. In nucleotides, the CDR3 is TGTGCCAGCAGTTTCTCCCAGACAGGGGACTACAACTACGAGCAGTACTTC. Its protein is CASSFSQTGDYNYEQYF.

This rearrangement joins TRBV5-1 to TRBJ1-6, with 7 bases lining up with TRBD1. This CDR3 is built from 16 residues. The V segment lost 5 bases and the J segment 2 bases; nucleotides outside the gene matches: 7. Germline V gene sequence: CDR1 SGHRS, CDR2 YFSETQ. CDR3 DNA: TGCGCCAGCAGGTCTCAGGGGGAGACCTATAATTCACCCCTCCACTTT. This encodes CASRSQGETYNSPLHF.

The J gene is TRBJ2-5, the V gene TRBV27, with 9 positions matching TRBD1. The germline gives CDR1 MNHEY, CDR2 SMNVEV (reference sequence). With 4 bases clipped from V and 4 bases from J, the junction kept 10 bases outside the gene matches. The CDR3 consists of 16 residues. DNA for the CDR3: TGTGCCAGCAGTTCGGACAGGGGAGTTGGTCGAGAGACCCAGTACTTC. Translation gives CASSSDRGVGRETQYF.

The genes are TRBV19 and TRBJ2-3; 8 bases align to TRBD2. The V segment lost 6 bases and the J segment 2 bases; nucleotides outside the gene matches: 16. The germline V gene encodes CDR1 LNHDA and CDR2 SQIVND (reference sequence). The CDR3 extends over 18 amino acids. DNA of the CDR3: TGTGCCAGTAGCGAAGCCGTACTAGCGGCCATAGTCACAGATACGCAGTATTTT. It translates to CASSEAVLAAIVTDTQYF.

For this clone: The same CDR3 also results from other DNA sequences found in this sample. The genes are TRBV27 and TRBJ1-2; TRBD1 agrees at 10 bases. Looked up from germline, CDR1 is MNHEY and CDR2 is SMNVEV (reference sequence). The V segment lost 3 bases and the J segment 8 bases; nucleotides outside the gene matches: 3. CDR3 length equals 13 residues. Here the CDR3 DNA reads TGTGCCAGCAGTTTCGGACAGGGGGTGGGCTACACCTTC. As protein: CASSFGQGVGYTF.

This chain links TRBV10-1 with TRBJ1-2; maybe TRBD1 (6 bases). V lost 5 bases, J lost 8 bases, and 12 bases lay in between. CDR1 is WNHNN and CDR2 is SYGVQD in the germline V gene (reference sequence). The CDR3 spans 12 residues. Written as DNA, the CDR3 is TGCGCCAGCAGTCCGGACAGATGGGGCTACACCTTC. It specifies CASSPDRWGYTF.

The J gene is TRBJ1-4, the V gene TRBV28; D possibly corresponds to TRBD1 (6 bases). The length of the CDR3 is 16 residues. Germline CDR1 is MDHEN and CDR2 is SYDVKM. Trimming pared 6 bases from V and 0 bases from J, leaving 14 bases between. The CDR3 DNA follows: TGTGCCAGCAGCAACAGGGATCCGGCAACTAATGAAAAACTGTTTTTT. Protein sequence: CASSNRDPATNEKLFF.